Listed below are T cell receptor beta chains from one sample, sequenced in a study of PD-L1 blockade in urothelial cancer. Sequenced by immunoSEQ multiplex PCR; TCRdb stores in-frame clones only, minus some. The sample gives about 100,000 clones, about nine tenths of which show up once; 0.7% to 0.95% is in the top ten. The specimen comprised PBMCs, sampled around atezolizumab (anti-PD-L1) treatment. The receptor set was obtained from a woman of 80 years or more with urothelial cancer. Both conserved end residues are part of each CDR3. A D gene is named only where the DNA matches it firmly. Some rows mark clone size as missing; the rest say once, few, many or name a class of expanded clone.

cdr3_length d_call j_call v_call clone_size cdr3_nt cdr3_aa
14 . TRBJ2-2 TRBV6-4 . TGTGCCAGCAGTGCACAGGGATCCACCGGGGAGCTGTTTTTT CASSAQGSTGELFF
15 TRBD1 TRBJ1-4 TRBV6-1 . TGTGCCAGCAGTGAATCGGGACAGGGGTATGAAAAACTGTTTTTT CASSESGQGYEKLFF
16 . TRBJ1-4 TRBV4-1 . TGCGCCAGCAGCCCCTTAGAGGCGGAAACTAATGAAAAACTGTTTTTT CASSPLEAETNEKLFF
14 . TRBJ2-7 TRBV7-2 . TGTGCCAGCAGCTTCTCAAACGGGAGAAGCGAGCAGTACTTC CASSFSNGRSEQYF
14 TRBD1 TRBJ1-2 TRBV9 . TGTGCCAGCGGAATTGGACAGGGGGCGATCGGCTACACCTTC CASGIGQGAIGYTF
15 TRBD1 TRBJ2-3 TRBV6-5 . TGTGCCAGCAGTTCAGGGACAGTTGACACAGATACGCAGTATTTT CASSSGTVDTDTQYF
13 . TRBJ1-4 TRBV6-1 . TGTGCCAGCATGAGGTTATTCGGTGAAAAACTGTTTTTT CASMRLFGEKLFF
15 TRBD2 TRBJ2-7 TRBV5-1 . TGCGCCAGCAGCTCCCTTGGGCGGGAGGGGTACGAGCAGTACTTC CASSSLGREGYEQYF
12 . TRBJ1-5 TRBV28 . TGTGCCAGCAGGACCCAGGGCCAGCCCCAGCATTTT CASRTQGQPQHF
15 . TRBJ2-2 TRBV6-5 few TGTGCCAGCAGTTACCGGGGGAGCGGCACCGGGGAGCTGTTTTTT CASSYRGSGTGELFF
14 . TRBJ1-1 TRBV19 few TGTGCCAGTAGTAAAATCCCAGGAAACACTGAAGCTTTCTTT CASSKIPGNTEAFF
16 . TRBJ2-3 TRBV5-1 once TGCGCCAGCAGCTTCGACTATTGGACAGTCCCAGATACGCAGTATTTT CASSFDYWTVPDTQYF
20 TRBD2 TRBJ2-1 TRBV28 few TGTGCCAGCAGTACTCCGGGACTAGCGGGCCCCAGGGGGTCCTACAATGAGCAGTTCTTC CASSTPGLAGPRGSYNEQFF
15 . TRBJ2-1 TRBV5-4 . TGTGCCAGCAGCTTACCCGGTGGCTCCTACAATGAGCAGTTCTTC CASSLPGGSYNEQFF
13 . TRBJ1-1 TRBV18 . TGTGCCAGCTCTCTTACCAGGAACACTGAAGCTTTCTTT CASSLTRNTEAFF
15 TRBD1 TRBJ2-5 TRBV5-1 . TGCGCCAGCAGCTTGATAGGACAGGGGGCTGAGACCCAGTACTTC CASSLIGQGAETQYF